This TCR beta chain was documented in a study of blood T cell repertoires in COVID-19. As for the study in general: Collection of acute and convalescent COVID-19 samples took place in the United States, Italy and Spain.

The CDR3 totals 15 residues. V shed 8 bases and J 3 bases; nucleotides not matched to a gene: 9. The germline V gene encodes CDR1 MDHEN and CDR2 SYDVKM. Libraries were prepared by immunoSEQ multiplex PCR; TCRdb keeps only in-frame clonotypes and omits some of them. The table lists around 320,000 clones, roughly 87% of them singletons. Sequencing used peripheral blood. The V gene is TRBV28, the J gene TRBJ2-7; 11 bases are a match to TRBD2. The receptor comes from a man between 18 and 35 years old with active or convalescent COVID-19. The DNA of the CDR3 is TGTGCCAGCGGGTCAGTAGCGGGAGGGCTCTACGAGCAGTACTTC. Its protein product is CASGSVAGGLYEQYF.